The 18 T cell receptor beta chains below all came from one sample that was sequenced in a study of blood T cell repertoires in COVID-19. Produced via immunoSEQ multiplex PCR; TCRdb's table is partial and in-frame only. This table has 490,000 or so clones, 75% to 90% appearing once. Specimen: PBMCs or T cells enriched from blood (not recorded which). All receptors derive from an older woman who had recovered from COVID-19.

CDR3 DNA: TGTGCCAGCAGCTTAGTAATTCAGGCAACCTATGAGCAGTTCTTC. Protein sequence: CASSLVIQATYEQFF. The chain links TRBV11-2 to TRBJ2-1; D remains ambiguous. The CDR3 length is 15 residues. CDR1 is SGHAT and CDR2 is FQNNGV in the germline V gene. Trimming took off 1 base at V and 8 bases at J, with 15 bases between the two ends.

J is TRBJ1-2 and V is TRBV24-1, with D unclear. The CDR3 is 14 amino acids. Germline CDR1 reads KGHDR; CDR2 reads SFDVKD. The germline V and J ends were trimmed by 1 base and 8 bases, with 13 bases remaining between them. For the CDR3, the DNA is TGTGCCACCAGTGATTTTTCGGGAGGGAGCGGCTACACCTTC. Translation gives CATSDFSGGSGYTF.

V usage is TRBV2 and J usage is TRBJ2-6; TRBD2 is a possible D gene (6 bases). The CDR3 has 16 residues. Per the germline V gene, CDR1 is SNHLY and CDR2 is FYNNEI. Trimming took 6 bases from V and 0 from J, leaving 12 bases between them. CDR3 in amino acids: CASSGGRSSGANVLTF. CDR3 sequence (DNA): TGTGCCAGCAGCGGGGGACGGAGCTCTGGGGCCAACGTCCTGACTTTC. The complete variable domain, with remaining parts taken from reference TRBV2 and TRBJ2-6, reads EPEVTQTPSHQVTQMGQEVILRCVPISNHLYFYWYRQILGQKVEFLVSFYNNEISEKSEIFDDQFSVERPDGSNFTLKIRSTKLEDSAMYFCASSGGRSSGANVLTFGAGSRLTVL.

V and J are TRBV6-5 and TRBJ2-3; D is possibly TRBD1 (6 bases). The CDR3 contains 15 residues. Per the germline V gene, CDR1 is MNHEY and CDR2 is SVGAGI. V was pared by 7 bases and J by 2 bases, with 16 bases between. In DNA form, the CDR3 reads TGTGCCAGCACCTCCAGGCAGGGGTCCACAGATACGCAGTATTTT. Translated: CASTSRQGSTDTQYF.

The chain is built from TRBV15 and TRBJ2-4; 8 positions match TRBD2. V lost 1 base and J lost 5; bases outside the gene matches: 10. The CDR3 spans 17 residues. Per the germline V gene, CDR1 is LNHNV and CDR2 is YYDKDF (reference sequence). CDR3 in DNA: TGTGCCACCAGCAGAGGGTGGTCCGGGGGGGAGGAAAACATTCAGTACTTC. Amino acids: CATSRGWSGGEENIQYF.

The sample holds one count of this clone. The rearrangement joins TRBV7-2 to TRBJ2-1; TRBD1 matches 7 bases. The CDR3 loop spans 17 amino acids. J was trimmed by 6 bases and V by 1 base; bases with no gene match: 12. CDR1 and CDR2 (germline): SGHTA, FQGNSA. CDR3 sequence: CASSLGKGGRAVNEQFF. For the CDR3, the DNA is TGTGCCAGCAGCTTAGGGAAAGGGGGCAGGGCTGTCAATGAGCAGTTCTTC.

CDR3 protein: CASTGQGYEKLFF. CDR3 DNA sequence: TGTGCCAGCACGGGACAGGGGTATGAAAAACTGTTTTTT. J is TRBJ1-4 and V is TRBV2; 10 bases align to TRBD1. Looked up from germline, CDR1 is SNHLY and CDR2 is FYNNEI. The ends lost 7 bases at V and 6 bases at J; junction bases unmatched: 2. The CDR3 covers 13 residues.

V usage is TRBV29-1 and J usage is TRBJ1-5; tentatively, D is TRBD1 (5 bases). Germline V gene sequence: CDR1 SQVTM, CDR2 ANQGSEA. V lost 6 bases and J lost 7, with 13 bases in between. This CDR3 comprises 12 residues. CDR3 region: CSVREAAQPQHF. The CDR3 region has the DNA TGCAGCGTCAGGGAGGCAGCCCAGCCCCAGCATTTT.

The V and J genes are TRBV4-2 and TRBJ1-5, with 8 nucleotides matching TRBD1. CDR1 and CDR2 from the germline V gene are LGHNA and YNFKEQ. J was trimmed by 1 base and V by 0 bases; bases with no gene match: 2. CDR3 length: 16 amino acids. This CDR3 reads CASSQETGVSNQPQHF. The DNA of the CDR3 is TGTGCCAGCAGCCAAGAGACAGGGGTGAGCAATCAGCCCCAGCATTTT.

This clone appeared once. This sample includes further DNA sequences coding for the same CDR3. The CDR3 DNA sequence: TGTGCCAGCAGTTTAGGAGCTGGCTACACCTTC. It translates to CASSLGAGYTF. V and J are TRBV12-3 or TRBV12-4 and TRBJ1-2; D uncertain. This CDR3 contains 11 residues. V was cut by 1 base and J by 7 bases, with 4 bases left in between.

The rearrangement uses TRBV19 and TRBJ2-4; 10 bases map to TRBD1. Trimming at V came to 4 bases and at J to 3 bases, leaving 9 bases not matched to a gene. The CDR3 runs to 17 residues. CDR1 and CDR2 from the germline V gene are LNHDA and SQIVND (reference sequence). The CDR3 here is CASSTPSGTGVKNIQYF. CDR3 in DNA: TGTGCCAGTAGTACCCCTTCCGGGACAGGGGTCAAAAACATTCAGTACTTC.

The J gene is TRBJ2-3, the V gene TRBV24-1; 9 nucleotides agree with TRBD2. The junction had 1 base not matched to a gene; V was cut back by 0 bases and J by 1 base. Per the germline V gene, CDR1 is KGHDR and CDR2 is SFDVKD. CDR3 size: 16 residues. This CDR3 reads CATSDLERGGTDTQYF. CDR3 DNA sequence: TGTGCCACCAGTGATTTGGAGCGGGGGGGCACAGATACGCAGTATTTT.

The CDR3 region is CASSIVARDVGNQPQHF. CDR3 nucleotide sequence: TGTGCCAGTAGTATAGTGGCCAGGGATGTTGGCAATCAGCCCCAGCATTTT. This chain uses TRBV19 with TRBJ1-5, with D maybe TRBD1 (5 bases). Germline lookup yields CDR1 LNHDA and CDR2 SQIVND (reference sequence). Trimming cost V 1 base and J 2 bases, with 15 bases left between them. There are 17 residues in the CDR3.

The chain is built from TRBV11-2 and TRBJ1-2; 7 bases are a match to TRBD1. The CDR3 runs 14 residues. CDR1 and CDR2 (germline): SGHAT, FQNNGV. With V trimmed by 5 bases and J by 7 bases, 10 bases remained unmatched. The chain's CDR3 is CASSPQGGSRGYTF. The CDR3 nucleotides are TGTGCCAGCAGCCCCCAGGGGGGCAGTCGTGGCTACACCTTC.

This chain links TRBV9 with TRBJ1-4; 7 bases are shared with TRBD1. CDR3 length: 15 residues. V lost 4 bases, J lost 5 bases, and 8 bases stayed unmatched. The germline V gene has CDR1 SGDLS and CDR2 YYNGEE. The CDR3 sequence is CASSSGGGTNEKLFF. In DNA, the CDR3 is TGTGCCAGCAGCTCGGGAGGGGGCACAAATGAAAAACTGTTTTTT.

This clone was recorded once. This chain links TRBV4-2 with TRBJ1-4; the D is unclear. Germline values: CDR1 LGHNA, CDR2 YNFKEQ. The length of the CDR3 is 15 residues. The V gene lost 4 bases and the J gene lost 1 base, with 10 bases spanning the gap. The CDR3 is CASSRQRGTNEKLFF. CDR3 DNA sequence: TGTGCCAGCAGCCGCCAACGAGGAACTAATGAAAAACTGTTTTTT.

This clone has a single count. The chain uses TRBV29-1 and TRBJ2-5; 8 positions match TRBD1. V dropped 6 bases and J dropped 4; count of bases not matched to a gene: 13. From germline, CDR1 is SQVTM and CDR2 ANQGSEA. The CDR3 extends over 15 amino acids. The CDR3 bases are TGCAGCGTCTTGTCCGGGACAGGCGTAGGAGAGACCCAGTACTTC. Translating gives CSVLSGTGVGETQYF. Using reference TRBV29-1 and TRBJ2-5 for the parts outside the CDR3, the full variable domain is SAVISQKPSRDICQRGTSLTIQCQVDSQVTMMFWYRQQPGQSLTLIATANQGSEATYESGFVIDKFPISRPNLTFSTLTVSNMSPEDSSIYLCSVLSGTGVGETQYFGPGTRLLVL.

The gene calls are TRBV7-6 and TRBJ1-1, with D tentatively TRBD1 (6 bases). The CDR3 contains 18 residues. Looked up from germline, CDR1 is SGHVS and CDR2 is FNYEAQ. Between the trimmed V and J ends, which lost 1 base and 2 bases, there was a span of 20 bases. CDR3 in amino acids: CASSLVAGVLATNTEAFF. In DNA form, the CDR3 reads TGTGCCAGCAGCTTAGTGGCAGGGGTCTTAGCAACCAACACTGAAGCTTTCTTT.